The 2 T cell receptor beta chains below all came from one sample that was sequenced in a study of glioma-infiltrating T cells after dendritic cell vaccination. Data came from immunoSEQ multiplex PCR; TCRdb stores just in-frame clones and leaves some out. The data hold about 82,000 clones, with about 90% observed a single time. The specimen comprised blood, sampled before dendritic cell vaccination. The receptors derive from a human donor with glioblastoma.

This rearrangement joins TRBV19 to TRBJ2-7, with D tentatively TRBD2 (7 bases). Trimming cost V 4 bases and J 6 bases, with 22 bases left between them. Looked up from germline, CDR1 is LNHDA and CDR2 is SQIVND (reference sequence). The CDR3 contains 16 residues. For the CDR3, the DNA is TGTGCCAGTAGTAGCCCGGGACACCGTGTAGCGGGCGAGCAGTACTTC. It specifies CASSSPGHRVAGEQYF.

This sequence joins TRBV5-1 and TRBJ2-7; weak D call: TRBD2 (6 bases). In germline, CDR1 is SGHRS, CDR2 YFSETQ. This CDR3 is built from 14 residues. V lost 4 bases and J 4 bases, leaving 15 bases between the germline ends. The CDR3: CASSGRDLHYEQYF. The CDR3 DNA is TGCGCCAGCAGCGGCCGGGACTTGCATTACGAGCAGTACTTC.